These 14 T cell receptor beta chains were all obtained from the same sample, sequenced in a study of T cells after yellow fever vaccination (dated by TCRdb to the late 2010s). The sample's treatment or condition label is to be understood as: live attenuated yellow fever vaccine strain. The library relied on 5' RACE. The data were produced on an Illumina HiSeq 2500. In TCRdb, the public reads were trimmed at Q25 with fastp and aligned with MiXCR, with productive beta chains retained. Every distinct CDR3 protein forms one entry, paired with its most common genes and DNA. The table for this sample lists under 600,000 distinct CDR3 sequences; roughly a fifth of them were counted only once. Around 16% of the sample rests with the top ten. The sample in question was PBMCs, obtained approximately 22 days after the first yellow fever vaccination. All receptors derive from a man between 18 and 35 years old who received the YFV17D yellow fever vaccine.

This clonotype was observed a handful of times. The chain has TRBV9 and TRBJ1-1; D ambiguous. Germline V gene lookup returns CDR1 SGDLS and CDR2 YYNGEE. The CDR3 covers 12 residues. Trimming took off 3 bases at V and 5 bases at J, with 8 bases between the two ends. CDR3 in amino acids: CASSAMGTEAFF. In DNA form, the CDR3 reads TGTGCCAGCAGCGCGATGGGAACTGAAGCTTTCTTT.

The chain uses TRBV19 and TRBJ2-5, with no clear D. This CDR3 comprises 15 residues. Germline loops: CDR1 LNHDA, CDR2 SQIVND (reference sequence). Trimming took 0 bases from V and 2 from J, leaving 10 bases between them. CDR3 sequence (DNA): TGTGCCAGTAGTATAGATTTGGGTACGCAAGAGACCCAGTACTTC. As protein: CASSIDLGTQETQYF.

J is TRBJ1-6 and V is TRBV12-3 or TRBV12-4, with 7 positions matching TRBD1. The CDR3 has 13 residues. V lost 5 bases to trimming and J lost 14 bases; unmatched junction nucleotides: 9. CDR3 DNA sequence: TGTGCCAGCAGTCAGCAGGGGGGTGGGACCCTCCACTTT. As protein: CASSQQGGGTLHF.

This clonotype has just a few counts. The rearrangement links TRBV6-4 to TRBJ2-1, with D tentatively TRBD2 (6 bases). CDR1 MRHNA and CDR2 SNTAGT come from the germline V gene. The CDR3 runs 15 residues. Trimming took 2 bases from V and 0 from J, leaving 8 bases between them. DNA for the CDR3: TGTGCCAGCAGTGACAGCGGGTTCTCCTACAATGAGCAGTTCTTC. Translation gives CASSDSGFSYNEQFF.

This clonotype appeared a single time. The rearrangement uses TRBV5-8 and TRBJ2-1, with D hard to call. The CDR3 sequence is 14 residues long. Trimming cost V 2 bases and J 3 bases, with 9 bases left between them. Germline CDR1 is SGHTS and CDR2 is YDEGEE. As DNA, the CDR3 is TGTGCCAGCAGCTTAACAGCGATCTACAATGAGCAGTTCTTC. Amino acid sequence: CASSLTAIYNEQFF.

The genes are TRBV10-3 and TRBJ2-7; D might be TRBD1 or TRBD2, each matching 5 bases. V shed 6 bases and J shed 1 base, with 7 bases lying between them. Germline V gives CDR1 ENHRY, CDR2 SYGVKD. This CDR3 is built from 12 residues. The CDR3 reads CAIRGTSYEQYF. The CDR3 DNA follows: TGTGCCATCAGAGGGACGTCCTACGAGCAGTACTTC.

This clonotype has only a few counts. The J gene is TRBJ1-6, the V gene TRBV7-9, with D hard to call. The CDR3 is 12 amino acids. CDR1 and CDR2 from the germline V gene are SEHNR and FQNEAQ (reference sequence). Trimming pared 2 bases from V and 7 bases from J, leaving 3 bases between. The CDR3 DNA follows: TGTGCCAGCAGCTTATCGAATTCACCCCTCCACTTT. Translating gives CASSLSNSPLHF.

The V and J genes are TRBV29-1 and TRBJ2-5, with D possibly called TRBD1 or TRBD2 (6 bases each). Per the germline V gene, CDR1 is SQVTM and CDR2 is ANQGSEA. CDR3 length equals 14 residues. Trimming took 1 base from V and 5 from J, leaving 14 bases between them. CDR3 DNA sequence: TGCAGCGTTGAAGGGTTAGGGGGGCTGGAGACCCAGTACTTC. This encodes CSVEGLGGLETQYF.

The genes are TRBV4-1 and TRBJ2-1; 13 bases match TRBD2. The trim removed 5 bases at V and 7 bases at J, leaving 8 bases unmatched. The CDR3 spans 16 residues. Per germline, CDR1 MGHRA and CDR2 YSYEKL. DNA for the CDR3: TGCGCCAGCAGCTTGCCTACTAGCGGGGGGGAAAATGAGCAGTTCTTC. Translated: CASSLPTSGGENEQFF.

This chain connects TRBV29-1 to TRBJ2-7; D might be TRBD2 (7 bases). Germline lookup yields CDR1 SQVTM and CDR2 ANQGSEA. The CDR3 totals 16 residues. Trimming stripped 2 bases from V and 2 bases from J, with 19 bases between. CDR3 in DNA: TGCAGCGTTGAATTTGGGGGCGGGCGGGAGACCTACGAGCAGTACTTC. Encoded protein: CSVEFGGGRETYEQYF.

The CDR3 DNA is TGTGCCAGCCGGAGCGGGCCCTATACGCAGTATTTT. This translates into CASRSGPYTQYF. J is TRBJ2-3 and V is TRBV6-2 or TRBV6-3; possibly TRBD2 for D (6 bases). The CDR3 contains 12 residues. Germline V CDR1 and CDR2: MNHEY, SVGEGT. The ends were cut back, 8 bases at V and 7 bases at J, with 13 bases in the middle.

This clonotype was found a few times. The chain has TRBV9 and TRBJ1-1; tentative D call: TRBD1 (6 bases). The CDR3 is made up of 14 amino acids. CDR1 SGDLS and CDR2 YYNGEE come from the germline V gene. V was cut by 3 bases and J by 4 bases, with 13 bases left in between. The CDR3: CASSALGGGTEAFF. The CDR3 DNA reads as TGTGCCAGCAGCGCCCTGGGAGGGGGCACTGAAGCTTTCTTT.

This clonotype was counted only a few times. The chain carries TRBV6-5 and TRBJ1-1, with D maybe TRBD1 (6 bases). Germline CDR1 MNHEY, CDR2 SVGAGI. The CDR3 is made up of 15 amino acids. V shed 4 bases and J shed 1 base, with 13 bases lying between them. The DNA for the CDR3 is TGTGCCAGCAGTTCCCCTCGACAGGCGAACACTGAAGCTTTCTTT. This gives the protein CASSSPRQANTEAFF.

This clonotype was counted between two and nine times. This chain uses TRBV29-1 with TRBJ1-1; D is unresolved. With 7 bases removed from V and 1 base from J, the gap between germline ends came to 13 bases. CDR3 length: 13 amino acids. CDR1 and CDR2 from the germline V gene are SQVTM and ANQGSEA. CDR3 loop: CSAKDDPNTEAFF. The CDR3, as DNA: TGCAGCGCGAAAGATGACCCGAACACTGAAGCTTTCTTT. Filled out from reference TRBV29-1 and TRBJ1-1, the complete variable domain reads SAVISQKPSRDICQRGTSLTIQCQVDSQVTMMFWYRQQPGQSLTLIATANQGSEATYESGFVIDKFPISRPNLTFSTLTVSNMSPEDSSIYLCSAKDDPNTEAFFGQGTRLTVV.